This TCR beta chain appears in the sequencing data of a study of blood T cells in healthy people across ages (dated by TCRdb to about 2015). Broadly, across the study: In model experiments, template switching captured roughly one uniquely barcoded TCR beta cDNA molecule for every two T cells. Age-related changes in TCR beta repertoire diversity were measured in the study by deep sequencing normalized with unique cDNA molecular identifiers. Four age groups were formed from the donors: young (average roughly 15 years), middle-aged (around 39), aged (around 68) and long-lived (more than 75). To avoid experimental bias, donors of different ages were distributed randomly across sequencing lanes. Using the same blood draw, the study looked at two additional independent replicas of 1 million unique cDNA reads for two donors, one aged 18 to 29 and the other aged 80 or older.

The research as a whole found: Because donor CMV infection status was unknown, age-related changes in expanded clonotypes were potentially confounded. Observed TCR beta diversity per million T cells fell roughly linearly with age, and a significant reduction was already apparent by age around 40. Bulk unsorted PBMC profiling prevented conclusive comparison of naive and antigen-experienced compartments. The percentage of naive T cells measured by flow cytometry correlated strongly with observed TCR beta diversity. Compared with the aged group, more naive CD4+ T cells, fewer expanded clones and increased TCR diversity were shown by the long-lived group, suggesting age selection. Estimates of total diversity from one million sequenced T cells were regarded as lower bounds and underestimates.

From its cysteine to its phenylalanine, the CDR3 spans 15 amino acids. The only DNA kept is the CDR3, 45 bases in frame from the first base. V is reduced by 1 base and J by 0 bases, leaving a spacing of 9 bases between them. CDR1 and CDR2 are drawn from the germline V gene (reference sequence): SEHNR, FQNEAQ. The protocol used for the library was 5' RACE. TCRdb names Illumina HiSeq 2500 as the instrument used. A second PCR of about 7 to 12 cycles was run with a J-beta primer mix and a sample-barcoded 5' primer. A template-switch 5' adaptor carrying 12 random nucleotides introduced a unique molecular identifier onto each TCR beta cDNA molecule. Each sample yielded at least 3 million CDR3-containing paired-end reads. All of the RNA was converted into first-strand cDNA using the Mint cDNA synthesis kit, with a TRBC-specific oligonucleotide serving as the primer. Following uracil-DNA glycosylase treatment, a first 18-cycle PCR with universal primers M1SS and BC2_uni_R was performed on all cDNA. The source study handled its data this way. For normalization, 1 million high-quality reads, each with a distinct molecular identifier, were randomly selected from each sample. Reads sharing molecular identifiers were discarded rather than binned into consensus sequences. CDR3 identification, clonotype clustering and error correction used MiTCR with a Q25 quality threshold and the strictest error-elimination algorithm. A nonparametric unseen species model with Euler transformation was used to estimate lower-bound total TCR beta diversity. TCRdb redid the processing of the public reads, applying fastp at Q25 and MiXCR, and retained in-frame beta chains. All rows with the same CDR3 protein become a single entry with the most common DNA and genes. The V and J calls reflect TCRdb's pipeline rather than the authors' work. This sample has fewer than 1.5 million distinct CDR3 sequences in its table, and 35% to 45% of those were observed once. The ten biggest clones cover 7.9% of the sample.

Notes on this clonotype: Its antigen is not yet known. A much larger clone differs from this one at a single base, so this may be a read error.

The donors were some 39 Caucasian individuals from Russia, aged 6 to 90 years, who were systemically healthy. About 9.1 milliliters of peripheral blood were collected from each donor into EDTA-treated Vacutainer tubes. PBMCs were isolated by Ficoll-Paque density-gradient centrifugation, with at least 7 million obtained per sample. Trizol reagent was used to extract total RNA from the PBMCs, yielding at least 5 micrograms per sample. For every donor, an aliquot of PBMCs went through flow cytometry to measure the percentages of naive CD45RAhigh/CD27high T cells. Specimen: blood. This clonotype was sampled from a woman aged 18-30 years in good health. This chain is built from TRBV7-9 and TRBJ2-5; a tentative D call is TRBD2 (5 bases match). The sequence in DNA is TGTGCCAGCAGCTTAGGTCGAGCGGACCAAGAGACCCAGTACTTC. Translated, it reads CASSLGRADQETQYF.